This TCR beta chain derives from a study of T cell repertoires in cytomegalovirus infection. Study summary: An indication of both CMV infection and matching HLA type came from public TCR beta signatures.

TCRdb analysed the reads with MiXCR anew, one entry per CDR3 protein. The table has roughly 600,000 distinct CDR3 sequences, 20% to 25% seen once; the top ten hold 6.5% to 10%. This clonotype has more than one count but fewer than ten. This CDR3 contains 14 residues. V dropped 4 bases and J dropped 3 bases, with 11 bases sitting between them. CDR1 and CDR2 (germline): SGHTS, YDEGEE. Sequenced: CD8+ T cells from PBMCs. The TCR was taken from a human donor in good health (CMV status not recorded). Some clones in this sample may be carry-over from other donors' samples. The V and J genes are TRBV5-8 and TRBJ2-4, with D possibly matching TRBD1 (5 bases). The CDR3 DNA reads TGTGCCAGCAGCCCAGGGCTAGGCAAAAACATTCAGTACTTC. Translated, it gives CASSPGLGKNIQYF.